This T cell receptor (beta chain) comes out of a study of T cell responses to AZD1222 COVID-19 vaccine. The CDR3 extends over 13 amino acids. V lost 3 bases and J lost 0, with 3 bases in between. The V gene's germline CDR1 is WNHNN and CDR2 SYGVQD (reference sequence). Study findings and constraints: Compared with day 0, the breadth and depth of the Spike-specific TCR repertoire rose significantly after two doses of AZD1222. Spike was spanned by vaccine-associated CD4 TCRs, which were dominant at 160-218 and 743-854. At baseline, just five to seven AZD1222 recipients tested seropositive.

The protocol was immunoSEQ multiplex PCR, while the TCRdb copy is restricted to in-frame clones and leaves out a portion. The sample records about 100,000 clones, 90% being singletons. On this clone itself: Its specificity is not known.

The chain links TRBV10-1 to TRBJ2-1; no clear D. The sample here was peripheral blood, taken on day 0 of AZD1222 vaccination. The source is an adult in good health. CDR3 loop: CASSEGSYNEQFF. The CDR3 DNA follows: TGCGCCAGCAGTGAAGGCTCCTACAATGAGCAGTTCTTC.